What follows are 5 T cell receptor beta chains derived from one specimen sequenced in a study of blood T cell repertoires in COVID-19. Clones were sequenced by immunoSEQ multiplex PCR, and TCRdb holds only the in-frame ones, with some missing. The sample records some 11,000 clones, 80% to 95% being singletons. The material sequenced was peripheral blood. These receptors all stem from a woman aged 70-85 years with active COVID-19.

V gene TRBV11-3 combines with J gene TRBJ2-2; TRBD1 matches at 8 bases. After removal of 5 bases from V and 2 bases from J, the junction contained 19 bases not matched to a gene. Germline CDR1 SGHNT, CDR2 YENEEA. This CDR3 spans 20 amino acids. The CDR3 spells CASSPVQGAAPPLNTGELFF. CDR3 in DNA: TGTGCCAGCAGCCCCGTCCAGGGGGCAGCCCCCCCCCTCAACACCGGGGAGCTGTTTTTT.

The chain joins TRBV2 to TRBJ1-2; D uncertain. V dropped 6 bases and J dropped 1 base, with 12 bases sitting between them. The CDR3 covers 14 residues. Germline CDR1 SNHLY, CDR2 FYNNEI. The CDR3 DNA sequence: TGTGCCAGCAGGAGGGATGAGGGTAACTATGGCTACACCTTC. It translates to CASRRDEGNYGYTF.

CDR3 DNA: TGTGCCAGCTCACAGGACACCGGGGAGCTGTTTTTT. Translation gives CASSQDTGELFF. The chain recombines TRBV2 with TRBJ2-2; a possible D gene is TRBD1 (5 bases). The CDR3 runs 12 residues. Germline CDR1 SNHLY, CDR2 FYNNEI. V was clipped by 8 bases and J by 3 bases, with 7 bases between them. Based on the CDR3 plus reference TRBV2 and TRBJ2-2, the full variable domain is EPEVTQTPSHQVTQMGQEVILRCVPISNHLYFYWYRQILGQKVEFLVSFYNNEISEKSEIFDDQFSVERPDGSNFTLKIRSTKLEDSAMYFCASSQDTGELFFGEGSRLTVL.

For the CDR3, the DNA is TGTGCCAGCAGTTTAGGACAGGCGGGAACTGAAGCTTTCTTT. It encodes CASSLGQAGTEAFF. V usage is TRBV27 and J usage is TRBJ1-1; TRBD1 matches at 7 bases. Germline trimming cut 2 bases from V and 5 bases from J; bases unmatched to any gene: 5. Germline V lookup: CDR1 MNHEY, CDR2 SMNVEV (reference sequence). The CDR3 has 14 amino acids.

The chain has TRBV29-1 and TRBJ2-3, with a possible D match to TRBD2 (7 bases). Per the germline V gene, CDR1 is SQVTM and CDR2 is ANQGSEA. The CDR3 runs to 17 residues. V lost 1 base and J 2 bases, leaving 19 bases between the germline ends. CDR3 loop: CSVEGGHGGGPTDTQYF. DNA of the CDR3: TGCAGCGTTGAAGGGGGGCATGGGGGAGGGCCCACAGATACGCAGTATTTT.